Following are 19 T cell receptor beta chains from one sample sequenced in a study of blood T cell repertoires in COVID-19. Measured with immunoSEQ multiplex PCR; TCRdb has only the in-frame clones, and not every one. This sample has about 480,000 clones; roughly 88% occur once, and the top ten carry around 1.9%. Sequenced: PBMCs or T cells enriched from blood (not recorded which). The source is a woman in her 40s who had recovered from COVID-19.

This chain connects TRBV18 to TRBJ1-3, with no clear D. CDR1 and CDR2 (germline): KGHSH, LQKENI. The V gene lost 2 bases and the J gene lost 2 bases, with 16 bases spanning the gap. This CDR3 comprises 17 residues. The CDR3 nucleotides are TGTGCCAGCTCACCAACCAGTTTGGGAGTGCCTGGAAACACCATATATTTT. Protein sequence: CASSPTSLGVPGNTIYF.

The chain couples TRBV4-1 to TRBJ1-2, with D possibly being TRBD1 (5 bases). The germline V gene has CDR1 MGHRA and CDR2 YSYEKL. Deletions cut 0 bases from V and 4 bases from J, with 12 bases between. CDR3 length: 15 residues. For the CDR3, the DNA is TGCGCCAGCAGCCAAGATCCGGGGGAATTCTATGGCTACACCTTC. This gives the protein CASSQDPGEFYGYTF.

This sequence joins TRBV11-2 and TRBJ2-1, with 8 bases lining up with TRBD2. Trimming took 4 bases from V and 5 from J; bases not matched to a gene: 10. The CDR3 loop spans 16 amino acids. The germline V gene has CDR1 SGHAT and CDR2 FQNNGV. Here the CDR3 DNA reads TGTGCCAGCAGCTCAGGCCCGGGACTAGATAACAATGAGCAGTTCTTC. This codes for CASSSGPGLDNNEQFF. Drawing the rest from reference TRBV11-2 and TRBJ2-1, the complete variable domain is EAGVAQSPRYKIIEKRQSVAFWCNPISGHATLYWYQQILGQGPKLLIQFQNNGVVDDSQLPKDRFSAERLKGVDSTLKIQPAKLEDSAVYLCASSSGPGLDNNEQFFGPGTRLTVL.

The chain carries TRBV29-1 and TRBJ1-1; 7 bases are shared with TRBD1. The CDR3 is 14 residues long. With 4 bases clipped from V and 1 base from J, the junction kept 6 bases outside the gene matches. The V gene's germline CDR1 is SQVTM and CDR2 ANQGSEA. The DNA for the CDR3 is TGCAGCGTTGGTTACGGGACAGCGAACACTGAAGCTTTCTTT. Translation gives CSVGYGTANTEAFF. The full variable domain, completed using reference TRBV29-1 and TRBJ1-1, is SAVISQKPSRDICQRGTSLTIQCQVDSQVTMMFWYRQQPGQSLTLIATANQGSEATYESGFVIDKFPISRPNLTFSTLTVSNMSPEDSSIYLCSVGYGTANTEAFFGQGTRLTVV.

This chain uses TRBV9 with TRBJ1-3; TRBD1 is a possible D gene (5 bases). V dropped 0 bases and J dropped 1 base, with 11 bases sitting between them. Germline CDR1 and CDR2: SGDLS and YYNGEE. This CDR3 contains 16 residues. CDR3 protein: CASSVGLGGSGNTIYF. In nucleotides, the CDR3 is TGTGCCAGCAGCGTAGGGCTGGGGGGATCTGGAAACACCATATATTTT. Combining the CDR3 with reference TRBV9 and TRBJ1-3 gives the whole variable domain DSGVTQTPKHLITATGQRVTLRCSPRSGDLSVYWYQQSLDQGLQFLIQYYNGEERAKGNILERFSAQQFPDLHSELNLSSLELGDSALYFCASSVGLGGSGNTIYFGEGSWLTVV.

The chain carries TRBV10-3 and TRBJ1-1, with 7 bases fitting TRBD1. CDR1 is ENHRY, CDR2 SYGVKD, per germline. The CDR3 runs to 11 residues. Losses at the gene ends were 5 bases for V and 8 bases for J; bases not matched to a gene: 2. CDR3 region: CAISMDREAFF. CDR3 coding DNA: TGTGCCATCAGTATGGACAGGGAAGCTTTCTTT.

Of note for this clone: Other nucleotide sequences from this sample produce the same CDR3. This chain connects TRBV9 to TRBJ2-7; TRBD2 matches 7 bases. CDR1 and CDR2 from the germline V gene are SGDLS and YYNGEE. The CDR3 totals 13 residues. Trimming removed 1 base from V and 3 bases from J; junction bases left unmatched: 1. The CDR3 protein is CASSVSGGYEQYF. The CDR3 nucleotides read TGTGCCAGCAGCGTATCGGGAGGCTACGAGCAGTACTTC. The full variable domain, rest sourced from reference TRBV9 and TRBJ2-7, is DSGVTQTPKHLITATGQRVTLRCSPRSGDLSVYWYQQSLDQGLQFLIQYYNGEERAKGNILERFSAQQFPDLHSELNLSSLELGDSALYFCASSVSGGYEQYFGPGTRLTVT.

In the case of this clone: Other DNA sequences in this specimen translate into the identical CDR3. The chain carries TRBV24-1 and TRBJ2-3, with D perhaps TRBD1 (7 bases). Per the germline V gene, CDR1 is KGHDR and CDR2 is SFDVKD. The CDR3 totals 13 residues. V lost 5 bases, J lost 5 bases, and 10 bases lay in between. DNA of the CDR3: TGTGCCACCAGTGGTCAGGGGGGAGATACGCAGTATTTT. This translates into CATSGQGGDTQYF.

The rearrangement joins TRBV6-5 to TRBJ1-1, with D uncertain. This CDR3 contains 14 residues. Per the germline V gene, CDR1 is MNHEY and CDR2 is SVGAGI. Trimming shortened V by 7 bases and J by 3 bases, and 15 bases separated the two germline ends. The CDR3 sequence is CASKEGSAYTEAFF. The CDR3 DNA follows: TGTGCCAGCAAAGAGGGCAGCGCGTACACTGAAGCTTTCTTT.

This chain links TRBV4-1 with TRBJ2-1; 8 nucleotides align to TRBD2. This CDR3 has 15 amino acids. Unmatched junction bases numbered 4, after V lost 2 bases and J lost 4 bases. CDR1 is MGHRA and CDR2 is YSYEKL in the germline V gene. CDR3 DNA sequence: TGCGCCAGCAGCCAAACTAGCGGTTATTACAATGAGCAGTTCTTC. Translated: CASSQTSGYYNEQFF.

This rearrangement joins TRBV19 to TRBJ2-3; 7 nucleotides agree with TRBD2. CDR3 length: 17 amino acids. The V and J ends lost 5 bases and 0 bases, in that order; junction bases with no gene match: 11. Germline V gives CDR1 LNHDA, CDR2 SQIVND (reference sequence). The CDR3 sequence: CASSERASGFSTDTQYF. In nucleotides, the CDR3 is TGTGCCAGTAGTGAGCGGGCTAGCGGTTTTAGCACAGATACGCAGTATTTT. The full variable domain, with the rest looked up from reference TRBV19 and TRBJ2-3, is DGGITQSPKYLFRKEGQNVTLSCEQNLNHDAMYWYRQDPGQGLRLIYYSQIVNDFQKGDIAEGYSVSREKKESFPLTVTSAQKNPTAFYLCASSERASGFSTDTQYFGPGTRLTVL.

The CDR3: CASSLFKGLGSYNEQFF. The CDR3 region has the DNA TGTGCCAGCAGCTTGTTTAAGGGACTAGGTTCCTACAATGAGCAGTTCTTC. The chain employs TRBV5-4 and TRBJ2-1; TRBD2 matches 8 bases. The germline V gene encodes CDR1 SGHNT and CDR2 YYREEE (reference sequence). The trim removed 1 base at V and 1 base at J, leaving 7 bases unmatched. This CDR3 has 17 amino acids.

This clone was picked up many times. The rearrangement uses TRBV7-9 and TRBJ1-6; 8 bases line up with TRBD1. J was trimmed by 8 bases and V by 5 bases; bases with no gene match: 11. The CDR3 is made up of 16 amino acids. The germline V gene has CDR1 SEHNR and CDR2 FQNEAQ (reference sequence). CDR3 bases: TGTGCCAGCAGCACGACGCCCGGGACAGGAGATTCACCCCTCCACTTT. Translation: CASSTTPGTGDSPLHF.

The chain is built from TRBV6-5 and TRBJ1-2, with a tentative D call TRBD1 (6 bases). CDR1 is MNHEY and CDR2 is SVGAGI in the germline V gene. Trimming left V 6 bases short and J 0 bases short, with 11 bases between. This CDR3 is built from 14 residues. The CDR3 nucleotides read TGTGCCAGCAGCTGGACAGCCGCTAACTATGGCTACACCTTC. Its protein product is CASSWTAANYGYTF.

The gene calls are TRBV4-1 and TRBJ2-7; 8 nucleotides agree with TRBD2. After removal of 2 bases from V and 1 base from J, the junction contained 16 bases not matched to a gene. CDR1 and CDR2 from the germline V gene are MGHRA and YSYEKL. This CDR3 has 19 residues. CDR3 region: CASSQFPRGREVESYEQYF. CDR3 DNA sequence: TGCGCCAGCAGCCAATTCCCTCGGGGGCGGGAGGTTGAATCCTACGAGCAGTACTTC.

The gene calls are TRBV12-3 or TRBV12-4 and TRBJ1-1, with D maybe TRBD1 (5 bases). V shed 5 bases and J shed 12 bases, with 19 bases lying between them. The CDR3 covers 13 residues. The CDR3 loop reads CASSAAGGGKTFF. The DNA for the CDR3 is TGTGCCAGCAGTGCGGCTGGGGGGGGGAAAACTTTCTTT.

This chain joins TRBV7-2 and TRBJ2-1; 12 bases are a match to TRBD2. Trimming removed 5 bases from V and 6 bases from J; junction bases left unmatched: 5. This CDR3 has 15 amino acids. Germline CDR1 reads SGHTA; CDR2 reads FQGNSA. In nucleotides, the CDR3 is TGTGCCAGCAGCCAAGGACTAGCGGGAACCAATGAGCAGTTCTTC. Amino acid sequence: CASSQGLAGTNEQFF.

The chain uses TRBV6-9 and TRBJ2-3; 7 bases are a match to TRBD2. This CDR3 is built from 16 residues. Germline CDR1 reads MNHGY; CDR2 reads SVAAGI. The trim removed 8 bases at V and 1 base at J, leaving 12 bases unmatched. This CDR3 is CASGGRRAGRTDTQYF. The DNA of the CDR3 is TGTGCCAGCGGGGGGAGGCGAGCGGGACGCACAGATACGCAGTATTTT.

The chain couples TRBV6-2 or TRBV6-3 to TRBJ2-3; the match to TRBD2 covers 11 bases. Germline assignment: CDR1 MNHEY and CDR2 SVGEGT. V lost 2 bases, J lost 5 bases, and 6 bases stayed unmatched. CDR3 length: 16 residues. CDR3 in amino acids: CASSYSSGRVVDTQYF. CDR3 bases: TGTGCCAGCAGTTACAGTAGCGGGAGGGTTGTAGATACGCAGTATTTT.